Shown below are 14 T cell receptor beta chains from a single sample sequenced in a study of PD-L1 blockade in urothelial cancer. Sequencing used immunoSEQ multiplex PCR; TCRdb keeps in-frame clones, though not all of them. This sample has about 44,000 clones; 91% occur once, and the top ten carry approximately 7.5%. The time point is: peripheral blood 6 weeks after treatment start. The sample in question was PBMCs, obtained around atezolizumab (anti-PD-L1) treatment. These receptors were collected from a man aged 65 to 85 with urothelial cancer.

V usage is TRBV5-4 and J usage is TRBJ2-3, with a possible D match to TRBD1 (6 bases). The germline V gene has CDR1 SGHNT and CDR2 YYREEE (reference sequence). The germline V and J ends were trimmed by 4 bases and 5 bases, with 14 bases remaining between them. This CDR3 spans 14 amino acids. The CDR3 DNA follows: TGTGCCAGCAGCGTACCGGGACAAGTAGATACGCAGTATTTT. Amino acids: CASSVPGQVDTQYF.

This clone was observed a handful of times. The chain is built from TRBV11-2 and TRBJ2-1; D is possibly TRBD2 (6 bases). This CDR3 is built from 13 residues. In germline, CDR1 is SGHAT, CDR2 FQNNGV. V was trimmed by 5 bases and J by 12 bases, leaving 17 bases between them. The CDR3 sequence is CASSAIAGTWQFF. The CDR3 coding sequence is TGTGCCAGCAGCGCGATAGCCGGGACTTGGCAGTTCTTC.

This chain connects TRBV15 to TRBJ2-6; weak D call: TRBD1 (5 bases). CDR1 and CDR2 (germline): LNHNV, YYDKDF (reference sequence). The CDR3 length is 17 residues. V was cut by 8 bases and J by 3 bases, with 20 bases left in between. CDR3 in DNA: TGTGCCACCGGATCGACTTTCTTAGGGGTTGGGGCCAACGTCCTGACTTTC. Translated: CATGSTFLGVGANVLTF.

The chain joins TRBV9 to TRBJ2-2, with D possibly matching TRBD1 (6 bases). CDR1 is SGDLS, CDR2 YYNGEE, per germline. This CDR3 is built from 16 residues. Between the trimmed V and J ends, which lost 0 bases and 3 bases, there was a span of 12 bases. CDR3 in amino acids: CASSVVGGMDTGELFF. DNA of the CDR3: TGTGCCAGCAGCGTAGTTGGGGGCATGGACACCGGGGAGCTGTTTTTT.

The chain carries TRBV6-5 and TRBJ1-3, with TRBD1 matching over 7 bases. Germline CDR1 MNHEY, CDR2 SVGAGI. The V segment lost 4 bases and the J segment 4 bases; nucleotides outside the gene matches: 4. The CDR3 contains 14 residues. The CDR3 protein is CASSSRDRGNTIYF. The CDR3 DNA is TGTGCCAGCAGTTCCCGGGACAGAGGAAACACCATATATTTT.

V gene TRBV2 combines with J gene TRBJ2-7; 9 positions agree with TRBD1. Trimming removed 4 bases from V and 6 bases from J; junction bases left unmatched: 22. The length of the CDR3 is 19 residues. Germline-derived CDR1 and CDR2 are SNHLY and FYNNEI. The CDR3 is CASSVPPGQGQRNYGEQYF. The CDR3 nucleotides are TGTGCCAGCAGTGTTCCTCCGGGACAGGGTCAAAGGAACTACGGCGAGCAGTACTTC.

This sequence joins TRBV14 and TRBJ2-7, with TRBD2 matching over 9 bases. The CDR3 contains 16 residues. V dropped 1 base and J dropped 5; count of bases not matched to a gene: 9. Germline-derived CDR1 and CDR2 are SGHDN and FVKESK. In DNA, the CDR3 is TGTGCCAGCAGCCAAGTGTCGGGACTAGCCTTCCACGAGCAGTACTTC. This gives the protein CASSQVSGLAFHEQYF.

CDR3 region: CASSIDRAGTTNTGELFF. CDR3 coding DNA: TGTGCCAGTAGTATAGATCGGGCCGGGACAACGAACACCGGGGAGCTGTTTTTT. The chain recombines TRBV19 with TRBJ2-2, with D tentatively TRBD1 (6 bases). Germline-derived CDR1 and CDR2 are LNHDA and SQIVND (reference sequence). The V gene lost 0 bases and the J gene lost 0 bases, with 14 bases spanning the gap. The CDR3 contains 18 residues.

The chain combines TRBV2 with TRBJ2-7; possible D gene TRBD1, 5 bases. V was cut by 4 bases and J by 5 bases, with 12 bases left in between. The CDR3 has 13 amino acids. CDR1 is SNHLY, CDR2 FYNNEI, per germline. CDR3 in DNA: TGTGCCAGCAGTGGGACAAGGGGCAACGAGCAGTACTTC. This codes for CASSGTRGNEQYF.

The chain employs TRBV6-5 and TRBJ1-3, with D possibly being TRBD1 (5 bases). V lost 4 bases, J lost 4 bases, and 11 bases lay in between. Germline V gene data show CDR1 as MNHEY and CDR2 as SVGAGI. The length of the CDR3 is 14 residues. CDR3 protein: CASSSRTKGNTIYF. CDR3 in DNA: TGTGCCAGCAGTTCGAGGACAAAAGGAAACACCATATATTTT.

The CDR3 bases are TGTGCCAGCAGTTTATCGGGGAGGGGCATTAATCAGCCCCAGCATTTT. Its protein is CASSLSGRGINQPQHF. This chain links TRBV27 with TRBJ1-5, with a tentative D call TRBD1 (5 bases). The CDR3 runs to 16 residues. CDR1 is MNHEY and CDR2 is SMNVEV in the germline V gene (reference sequence). Trimming cost V 0 bases and J 4 bases, with 13 bases left between them.

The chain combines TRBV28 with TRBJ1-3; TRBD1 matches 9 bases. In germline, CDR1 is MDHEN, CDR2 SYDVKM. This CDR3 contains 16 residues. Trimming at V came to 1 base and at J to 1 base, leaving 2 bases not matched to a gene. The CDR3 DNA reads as TGTGCCAGCAGTTTATTTGGACAGGGGTCTGGAAACACCATATATTTT. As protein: CASSLFGQGSGNTIYF.

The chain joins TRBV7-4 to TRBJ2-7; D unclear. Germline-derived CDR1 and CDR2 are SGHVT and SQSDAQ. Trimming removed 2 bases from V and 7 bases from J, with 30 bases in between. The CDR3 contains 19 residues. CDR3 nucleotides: TGTGCCAGCAGCTTAACCCCTCCCCCCTACTTAGCCTCCTTCGGGGAGCAGTACTTC. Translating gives CASSLTPPPYLASFGEQYF.

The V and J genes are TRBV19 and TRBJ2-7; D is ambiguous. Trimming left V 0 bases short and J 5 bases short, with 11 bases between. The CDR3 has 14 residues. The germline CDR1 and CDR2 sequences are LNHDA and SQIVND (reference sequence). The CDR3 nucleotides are TGTGCCAGTAGTATAGATTCAGCGTATGACGAGCAGTACTTC. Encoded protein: CASSIDSAYDEQYF.